The 15 T cell receptor beta chains below all came from one sample that was sequenced in a study of CD8 T cells in seronegative destructive rheumatoid arthritis. Repertoires were generated with immunoSEQ multiplex PCR, while TCRdb's copy carries only in-frame clones and drops some. The repertoire holds under 15,000 clones, with around four fifths as singletons. The sample taken for sequencing was CD8+ T cells from blood. All receptors derive from a woman aged 30 to 49 with seronegative destructive rheumatoid arthritis.

This clone came up once. V usage is TRBV5-1 and J usage is TRBJ1-3; weak D call: TRBD1 (6 bases). Germline CDR1 SGHRS, CDR2 YFSETQ. This CDR3 is 16 amino acids long. V lost 3 bases and J lost 0, with 13 bases in between. CDR3 amino acids: CASSSQGFNSGNTIYF. The CDR3 DNA follows: TGCGCCAGCAGCTCCCAGGGGTTCAACTCTGGAAACACCATATATTTT.

The chain has TRBV9 and TRBJ1-4; maybe TRBD1 (5 bases). Germline CDR1 and CDR2: SGDLS and YYNGEE. Trimming cost V 6 bases and J 7 bases, with 16 bases left between them. The CDR3 contains 14 residues. CDR3 coding DNA: TGTGCCAGCACCCCAGGCCAGGGCGCTGAAAAACTGTTTTTT. This sequence encodes CASTPGQGAEKLFF.

This clone is a singleton in its sample. The chain is built from TRBV9 and TRBJ1-1; D is possibly TRBD1 (6 bases). The V gene lost 0 bases and the J gene lost 5 bases, with 14 bases spanning the gap. The CDR3 length is 15 residues. Looked up from germline, CDR1 is SGDLS and CDR2 is YYNGEE. CDR3 amino acids: CASSVDPGGPTEAFF. The CDR3 bases are TGTGCCAGCAGCGTAGATCCCGGGGGGCCAACTGAAGCTTTCTTT.

This clone was observed a single time. CDR3 sequence (DNA): TGTGCCAGCTCACCACTGGGACAGCCTAATGAAAAACTGTTTTTT. It specifies CASSPLGQPNEKLFF. The chain is built from TRBV18 and TRBJ1-4; 7 nucleotides line up with TRBD1. The CDR3 is 15 residues long. J gave up 3 bases and V 1 base, and 2 bases lay outside the gene matches. Germline V gene lookup returns CDR1 KGHSH and CDR2 LQKENI.

The rearrangement joins TRBV4-1 to TRBJ1-4; the D gene is possibly TRBD1 (5 bases). The CDR3 extends over 14 amino acids. The V gene's germline CDR1 is MGHRA and CDR2 YSYEKL. V lost 1 base and J 7 bases, leaving 10 bases between the germline ends. CDR3 sequence reads: CASSQAAGGEKLFF. The DNA for the CDR3 is TGCGCCAGCAGCCAAGCTGCGGGGGGTGAAAAACTGTTTTTT.

This clone was seen only once. The rearrangement uses TRBV4-1 and TRBJ2-3; 7 bases fit TRBD2. This CDR3 contains 16 residues. The J segment lost 3 bases and the V segment lost 4 bases, leaving 10 bases of the junction unmatched. Germline lookup yields CDR1 MGHRA and CDR2 YSYEKL. CDR3 sequence (DNA): TGCGCCAGCAGCCCATCGGCCAGCGGGGAGACAGATACGCAGTATTTT. As protein: CASSPSASGETDTQYF.

V is TRBV7-3 and J is TRBJ2-1, with 12 bases fitting TRBD2. CDR1 is SGHTA and CDR2 is FQGTGA in the germline V gene. V lost 4 bases, J lost 8 bases, and 9 bases stayed unmatched. The CDR3 contains 16 residues. CDR3 amino acids: CASSSGLAGSRHEQFF. The DNA of the CDR3 is TGTGCCAGCAGCTCCGGACTAGCGGGGAGCCGGCATGAGCAGTTCTTC. Full variable domain (outside the CDR3, taken from reference TRBV7-3 and TRBJ2-1): GAGVSQTPSNKVTEKGKYVELRCDPISGHTALYWYRQSLGQGPEFLIYFQGTGAADDSGLPNDRFFAVRPEGSVSTLKIQRTERGDSAVYLCASSSGLAGSRHEQFFGPGTRLTVL.

This rearrangement joins TRBV10-3 to TRBJ2-5; 10 bases agree with TRBD2. Germline CDR1 is ENHRY and CDR2 is SYGVKD. V was clipped by 10 bases and J by 3 bases; unmatched bases: 5. The CDR3 runs to 13 residues. CDR3 sequence: CATYSGGKETQYF. In DNA form, the CDR3 reads TGTGCCACCTATAGCGGGGGGAAAGAGACCCAGTACTTC.

The chain joins TRBV18 to TRBJ1-5; the match to TRBD1 covers 11 bases. Germline CDR1 and CDR2: KGHSH and LQKENI. This CDR3 contains 16 residues. Trimming at V came to 3 bases and at J to 9 bases, leaving 10 bases not matched to a gene. CDR3 residues: CASSPSGQGGRMPQHF. Here the CDR3 DNA reads TGTGCCAGCTCACCGTCGGGACAGGGGGGGAGAATGCCCCAGCATTTT.

The chain employs TRBV4-1 and TRBJ2-3; D is perhaps TRBD2 (5 bases). The CDR3 loop spans 18 amino acids. CDR1 and CDR2 from the germline V gene are MGHRA and YSYEKL. V dropped 1 base and J dropped 8 bases, with 25 bases sitting between them. The CDR3 DNA reads as TGCGCCAGCAGCCAAGGGGCCCCGGACGGCCTAGCTCTGCCTACGCAGTATTTT. Protein: CASSQGAPDGLALPTQYF.

The chain joins TRBV4-1 to TRBJ2-1, with 9 bases aligning to TRBD2. CDR1 and CDR2 from the germline V gene are MGHRA and YSYEKL. This CDR3 contains 15 residues. The V segment lost 3 bases and the J segment 1 base; nucleotides outside the gene matches: 1. The CDR3 loop reads CASSHSGGSYNEQFF. The CDR3 nucleotides are TGCGCCAGCAGCCACAGCGGGGGGTCCTACAATGAGCAGTTCTTC.

V and J are TRBV5-5 and TRBJ1-1; D is unresolved. The CDR3 runs 13 residues. V lost 1 base, J lost 3 bases, and 7 bases lay in between. CDR1 is SGHKS, CDR2 YYEKEE, per germline (reference sequence). Written as DNA, the CDR3 is TGTGCCAGCAGCTTGCTAGAGGACACTGAAGCTTTCTTT. Translated, it gives CASSLLEDTEAFF.

The rearrangement uses TRBV29-1 and TRBJ1-1, with D possibly TRBD1 on 6 matching bases. Trimming cost V 6 bases and J 2 bases, with 16 bases left between them. The CDR3 spans 14 residues. In germline, CDR1 is SQVTM, CDR2 ANQGSEA. CDR3 in DNA: TGCAGCGTAGACAGTACAGGGCTTAACACTGAAGCTTTCTTT. Protein: CSVDSTGLNTEAFF.

This clone is a singleton in its sample. The rearrangement links TRBV10-3 to TRBJ1-5; the D is unclear. The CDR3 spans 14 residues. CDR1 and CDR2 (germline): ENHRY, SYGVKD. Trimming left V 4 bases short and J 3 bases short, with 10 bases between. CDR3 sequence (DNA): TGTGCCATCAGTGGTGACGGAGACAATCAGCCCCAGCATTTT. It is translated as CAISGDGDNQPQHF.

V gene TRBV10-3 combines with J gene TRBJ1-4, with 12 positions matching TRBD1. CDR1 and CDR2 (germline): ENHRY, SYGVKD. The CDR3 is 17 amino acids. V shed 5 bases, J shed 8 bases, and the junction held 12 bases outside the gene matches. DNA for the CDR3: TGTGCCATCAGTTCGGGACAGGGGGCGACCGGGACGGAAAAACTGTTTTTT. Translating it yields CAISSGQGATGTEKLFF.